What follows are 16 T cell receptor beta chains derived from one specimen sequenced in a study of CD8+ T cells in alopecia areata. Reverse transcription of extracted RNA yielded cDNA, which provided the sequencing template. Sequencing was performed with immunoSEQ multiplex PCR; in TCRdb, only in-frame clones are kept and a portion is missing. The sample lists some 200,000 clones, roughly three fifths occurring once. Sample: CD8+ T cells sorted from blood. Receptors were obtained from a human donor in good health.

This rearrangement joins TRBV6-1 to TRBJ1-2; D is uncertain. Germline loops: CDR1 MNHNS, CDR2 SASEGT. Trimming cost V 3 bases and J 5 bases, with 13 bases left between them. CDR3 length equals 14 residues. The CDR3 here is CASSDYMGYYGYTF. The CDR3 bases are TGTGCCAGCAGTGATTATATGGGCTATTATGGCTACACCTTC.

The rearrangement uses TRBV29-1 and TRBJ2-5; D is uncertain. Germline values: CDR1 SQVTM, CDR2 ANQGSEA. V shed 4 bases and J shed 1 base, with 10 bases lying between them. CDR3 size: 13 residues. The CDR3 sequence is CSVGEYSQETQYF. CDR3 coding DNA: TGCAGCGTTGGAGAGTACAGCCAAGAGACCCAGTACTTC. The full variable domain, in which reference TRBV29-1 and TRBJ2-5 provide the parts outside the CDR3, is SAVISQKPSRDICQRGTSLTIQCQVDSQVTMMFWYRQQPGQSLTLIATANQGSEATYESGFVIDKFPISRPNLTFSTLTVSNMSPEDSSIYLCSVGEYSQETQYFGPGTRLLVL.

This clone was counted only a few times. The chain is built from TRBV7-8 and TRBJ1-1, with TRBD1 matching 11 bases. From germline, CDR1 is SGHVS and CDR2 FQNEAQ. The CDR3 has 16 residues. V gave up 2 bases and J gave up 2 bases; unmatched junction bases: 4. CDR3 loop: CASSLRTGGLNTEAFF. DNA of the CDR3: TGTGCCAGCAGCTTAAGGACAGGGGGCTTAAACACTGAAGCTTTCTTT.

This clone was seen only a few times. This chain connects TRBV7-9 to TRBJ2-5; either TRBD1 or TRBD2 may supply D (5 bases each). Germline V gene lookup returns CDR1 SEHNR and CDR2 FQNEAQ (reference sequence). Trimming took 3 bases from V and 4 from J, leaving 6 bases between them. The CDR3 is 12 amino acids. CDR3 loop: CASSFGGETQYF. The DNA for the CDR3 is TGTGCCAGCAGCTTTGGGGGAGAGACCCAGTACTTC.

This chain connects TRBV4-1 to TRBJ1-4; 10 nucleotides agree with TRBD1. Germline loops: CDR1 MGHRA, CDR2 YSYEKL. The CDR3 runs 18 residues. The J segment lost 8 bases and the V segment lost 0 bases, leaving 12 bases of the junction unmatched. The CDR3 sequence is CASSQEGTGAIGKEKLFF. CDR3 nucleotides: TGCGCCAGCAGCCAAGAGGGGACAGGGGCGATTGGGAAAGAAAAACTGTTTTTT.

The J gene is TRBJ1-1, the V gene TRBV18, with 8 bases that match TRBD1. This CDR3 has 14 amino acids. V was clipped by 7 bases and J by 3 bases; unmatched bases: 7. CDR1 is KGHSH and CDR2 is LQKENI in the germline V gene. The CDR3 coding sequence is TGTGCCAGCTTGGACAGGGTAAGAGACACTGAAGCTTTCTTT. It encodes CASLDRVRDTEAFF.

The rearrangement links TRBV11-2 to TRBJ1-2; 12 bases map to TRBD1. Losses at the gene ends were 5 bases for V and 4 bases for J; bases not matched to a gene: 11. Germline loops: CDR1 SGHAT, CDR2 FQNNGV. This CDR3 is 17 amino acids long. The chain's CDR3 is CASSLGTGGAISYGYTF. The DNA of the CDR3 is TGTGCCAGCAGCCTCGGGACAGGGGGCGCGATCAGCTATGGCTACACCTTC.

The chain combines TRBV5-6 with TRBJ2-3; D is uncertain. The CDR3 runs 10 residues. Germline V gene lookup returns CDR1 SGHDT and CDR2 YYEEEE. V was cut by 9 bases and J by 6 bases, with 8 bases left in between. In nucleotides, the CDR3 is TGTGCCACCCCGCCTGATACGCAGTATTTT. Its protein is CATPPDTQYF.

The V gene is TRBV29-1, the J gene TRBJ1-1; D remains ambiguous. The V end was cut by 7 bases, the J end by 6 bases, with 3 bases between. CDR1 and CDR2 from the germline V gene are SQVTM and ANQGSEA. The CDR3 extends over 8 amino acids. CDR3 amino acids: CSAPEAFF. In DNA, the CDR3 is TGCAGCGCCCCTGAAGCTTTCTTT.

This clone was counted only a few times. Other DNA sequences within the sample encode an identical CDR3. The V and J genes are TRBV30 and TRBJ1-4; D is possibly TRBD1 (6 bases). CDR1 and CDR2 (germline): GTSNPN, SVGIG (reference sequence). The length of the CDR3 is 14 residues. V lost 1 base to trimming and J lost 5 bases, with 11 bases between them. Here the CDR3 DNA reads TGTGCCTGGAGTGAGGGGCAGGGGAATGAAAAACTGTTTTTT. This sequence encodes CAWSEGQGNEKLFF.

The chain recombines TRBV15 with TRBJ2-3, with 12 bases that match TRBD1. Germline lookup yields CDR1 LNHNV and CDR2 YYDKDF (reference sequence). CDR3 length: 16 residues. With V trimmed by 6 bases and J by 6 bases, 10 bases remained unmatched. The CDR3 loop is CATSTGTGGLEDTQYF. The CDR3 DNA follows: TGTGCCACCAGTACCGGGACAGGGGGCTTAGAGGATACGCAGTATTTT. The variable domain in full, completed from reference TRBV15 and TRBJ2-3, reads DAMVIQNPRYQVTQFGKPVTLSCSQTLNHNVMYWYQQKSSQAPKLLFHYYDKDFNNEADTPDNFQSRRPNTSFCFLDIRSPGLGDTAMYLCATSTGTGGLEDTQYFGPGTRLTVL.

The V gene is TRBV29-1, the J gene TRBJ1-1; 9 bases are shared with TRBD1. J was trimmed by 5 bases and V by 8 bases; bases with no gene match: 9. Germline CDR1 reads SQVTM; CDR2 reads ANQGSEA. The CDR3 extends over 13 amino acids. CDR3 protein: CSSQQGARTEAFF. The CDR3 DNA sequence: TGCAGCAGTCAACAGGGGGCAAGGACTGAAGCTTTCTTT.

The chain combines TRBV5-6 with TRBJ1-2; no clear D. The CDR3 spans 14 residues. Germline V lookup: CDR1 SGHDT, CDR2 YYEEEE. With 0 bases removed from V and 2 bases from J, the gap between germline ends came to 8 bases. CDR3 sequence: CASSLGAVNYGYTF. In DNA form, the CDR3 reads TGTGCCAGCAGCTTGGGGGCGGTAAACTATGGCTACACCTTC.

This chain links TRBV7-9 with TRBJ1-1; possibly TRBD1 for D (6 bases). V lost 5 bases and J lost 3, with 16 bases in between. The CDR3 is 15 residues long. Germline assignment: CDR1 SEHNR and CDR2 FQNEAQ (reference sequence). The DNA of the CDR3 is TGTGCCAGCAGCGCACCGCGGGGGCGCGACACTGAAGCTTTCTTT. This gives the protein CASSAPRGRDTEAFF.

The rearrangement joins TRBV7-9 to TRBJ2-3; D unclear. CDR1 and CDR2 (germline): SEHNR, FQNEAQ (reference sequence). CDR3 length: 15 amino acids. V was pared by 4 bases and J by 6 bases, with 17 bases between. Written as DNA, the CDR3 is TGTGCCAGCAGCTCCCGGACCGACCGTGGGGATACGCAGTATTTT. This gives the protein CASSSRTDRGDTQYF.

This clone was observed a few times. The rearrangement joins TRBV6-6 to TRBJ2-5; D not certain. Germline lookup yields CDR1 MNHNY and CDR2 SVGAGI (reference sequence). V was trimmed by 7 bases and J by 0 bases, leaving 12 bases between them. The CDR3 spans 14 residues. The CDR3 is CASIPPGYQETQYF. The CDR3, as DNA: TGTGCCAGCATTCCCCCAGGCTACCAAGAGACCCAGTACTTC.